Each of the 20 T cell receptor beta chains below was sequenced from the same sample in a study of T cells in Graves' hyperthyroidism and ophthalmopathy. Amplification of TCR beta CDR3 regions used RNA as the template. A set of HTBI primers served as the primers for a first-round RT-PCR of the TCR CDR3. Via MiXCR, TCRdb re-called the multiplex PCR reads, giving one row per CDR3 protein. This repertoire shows about 610,000 distinct CDR3 sequences, about 45% found once; its top ten account for about 8.3%. The sequenced material came from peripheral blood or thyroid tissue (not recorded which). These receptors all stem from a woman aged 18-29 years with Graves' hyperthyroidism.

This clonotype came up many times. V usage is TRBV2 and J usage is TRBJ2-2; D perhaps matches TRBD1 (5 bases). The CDR3 runs to 14 residues. Germline V gene lookup returns CDR1 SNHLY and CDR2 FYNNEI. Trimming stripped 6 bases from V and 4 bases from J, with 12 bases between. The CDR3 spells CASRSDRATGELFF. CDR3 bases: TGTGCCAGCAGATCCGACAGAGCCACCGGGGAGCTGTTTTTT.

The V gene is TRBV6-5, the J gene TRBJ1-1; D is ambiguous. The CDR3 length is 14 residues. Germline V gene data show CDR1 as MNHEY and CDR2 as SVGAGI. V lost 6 bases and J 5 bases, leaving 16 bases between the germline ends. The CDR3 region is CASRPGSTGTEAFF. CDR3 in DNA: TGTGCCAGCAGACCCGGGTCTACCGGGACTGAAGCTTTCTTT.

This clonotype has a count of ten or more. This sequence joins TRBV15 and TRBJ1-4; D unclear. This CDR3 region has 14 residues. V lost 5 bases to trimming and J lost 3 bases, with 10 bases between them. CDR1 and CDR2 from the germline V gene are LNHNV and YYDKDF (reference sequence). CDR3 in amino acids: CATSPRQPNEKLFF. The CDR3 DNA reads TGTGCCACCAGCCCAAGACAACCTAATGAAAAACTGTTTTTT.

This clonotype turned up a few times. The chain is built from TRBV5-1 and TRBJ1-4; D is unresolved. The CDR3 is 16 residues long. From germline, CDR1 is SGHRS and CDR2 YFSETQ. The V end was cut by 2 bases, the J end by 4 bases, with 15 bases between. CDR3 DNA: TGCGCCAGCAGCTTCAGCGGTGGTCTGCTTAATGAAAAACTGTTTTTT. It translates to CASSFSGGLLNEKLFF.

In this sample, this clonotype turned up many times. This chain links TRBV10-3 with TRBJ1-5; unclear D gene. The length of the CDR3 is 13 residues. CDR1 is ENHRY, CDR2 SYGVKD, per germline. The V end lost 4 bases, the J end lost 1 base, and 5 bases lay between the germline ends. The CDR3 DNA is TGTGCCATCAGTGTCCGAAGCAATCAGCCCCAGCATTTT. Translated: CAISVRSNQPQHF.

This chain uses TRBV2 with TRBJ2-2; 7 nucleotides agree with TRBD2. Germline values: CDR1 SNHLY, CDR2 FYNNEI. CDR3 length: 13 residues. The CDR3 sequence: CARLARNTGELFF. DNA of the CDR3: TGTGCAAGACTAGCCCGGAACACCGGGGAGCTGTTTTTT.

The rearrangement links TRBV29-1 to TRBJ2-7; no reliable D call. The CDR3 contains 15 residues. Germline CDR1 SQVTM, CDR2 ANQGSEA. Trimming shortened V by 4 bases and J by 5 bases, and 21 bases separated the two germline ends. The CDR3 DNA sequence: TGCAGCGTTGCACCGGACGCGGAGTGGAAGGACGAGCAGTACTTC. Protein sequence: CSVAPDAEWKDEQYF.

This clonotype was detected a few times. This sequence joins TRBV12-5 and TRBJ2-7; D gene uncertain. The CDR3 consists of 13 residues. The germline V and J ends were trimmed by 9 bases and 0 bases, with 12 bases remaining between them. Germline V gene lookup returns CDR1 LGHNT and CDR2 FRNRAP. CDR3 residues: CARRTDLSYEQYF. As DNA, the CDR3 is TGTGCTAGAAGGACCGACCTCTCCTACGAGCAGTACTTC. Based on the CDR3 plus reference TRBV12-5 and TRBJ2-7, the full variable domain is DARVTQTPRHKVTEMGQEVTMRCQPILGHNTVFWYRQTMMQGLELLAYFRNRAPLDDSGMPKDRFSAEMPDATLATLKIQPSEPRDSAVYFCARRTDLSYEQYFGPGTRLTVT.

To note about this clonotype: This clone may be a read error of a much larger clone one base away. CDR3 DNA: TGTGCCAGCAGCTTCTTCAGCAGGAGTAAAGGGGAGCTGTTTTTT. Translating gives CASSFFSRSKGELFF. The V and J genes are TRBV11-2 and TRBJ2-2; D is undetermined. V was pared by 3 bases and J by 8 bases, with 16 bases between. CDR1 is SGHAT and CDR2 is FQNNGV in the germline V gene. The CDR3 has 15 amino acids.

A few counts support this clonotype. The V gene is TRBV6-5, the J gene TRBJ2-2; 7 bases line up with TRBD2. The CDR3 consists of 17 residues. Germline CDR1 MNHEY, CDR2 SVGAGI. V gave up 0 bases and J gave up 0 bases; unmatched junction bases: 4. The CDR3 DNA reads as TGTGCCAGCAGTTACTCTTTAGGACTAGCGAACACCGGGGAGCTGTTTTTT. Encoded protein: CASSYSLGLANTGELFF.

The chain is built from TRBV4-1 and TRBJ2-7; possibly TRBD1 for D (6 bases). Germline-derived CDR1 and CDR2 are MGHRA and YSYEKL. Deletions cut 6 bases from V and 7 bases from J, with 19 bases between. CDR3 length equals 14 residues. Written as DNA, the CDR3 is TGCGCCAGCAGTGACAGGATTAATAACAATGAGCAGTACTTC. This sequence encodes CASSDRINNNEQYF.

Ten or more counts support this clonotype. CDR3 amino acids: CASSRPPGSDTEAFF. The CDR3 DNA sequence: TGTGCCAGCAGCCGGCCGCCGGGGTCGGACACTGAAGCTTTCTTT. The gene calls are TRBV7-8 and TRBJ1-1, with D hard to call. This CDR3 comprises 15 residues. Per germline, CDR1 SGHVS and CDR2 FQNEAQ. V gave up 5 bases and J gave up 3 bases, with 16 bases separating them.

This clonotype came up many times. V is TRBV3-1 and J is TRBJ1-4; D gene uncertain. The CDR3 covers 13 residues. V lost 0 bases to trimming and J lost 7 bases, with 6 bases between them. Per germline, CDR1 LGHDT and CDR2 YNNKEL (reference sequence). This CDR3 reads CASSQDLVEKLFF. CDR3 in DNA: TGTGCCAGCAGCCAAGATCTCGTTGAAAAACTGTTTTTT.

This clonotype was seen only a few times. The rearrangement joins TRBV6-2 or TRBV6-3 to TRBJ2-7; 7 positions agree with TRBD2. The CDR3 contains 13 residues. The V gene's germline CDR1 is MNHEY and CDR2 SVGEGT. The V and J ends lost 6 bases and 5 bases, in that order; junction bases with no gene match: 7. Here the CDR3 DNA reads TGTGCCAGCAGAGGCGGGAGTTTGGACGAGCAGTACTTC. Its protein is CASRGGSLDEQYF.

Many counts were recorded for this clonotype. The chain uses TRBV12-3 or TRBV12-4 and TRBJ2-7; D may be TRBD1 or TRBD2 (7 bases each). CDR3 length: 15 amino acids. V lost 3 bases and J 4 bases, leaving 16 bases between the germline ends. The DNA for the CDR3 is TGTGCCAGCAGTTTGGGGGGGACAGTCTGGTACGAGCAGTACTTC. This gives the protein CASSLGGTVWYEQYF.

The chain recombines TRBV29-1 with TRBJ1-2, with TRBD1 identical over 8 bases. V dropped 5 bases and J dropped 6; count of bases not matched to a gene: 8. CDR3 length equals 13 residues. From germline, CDR1 is SQVTM and CDR2 ANQGSEA. The CDR3, as DNA: TGCAGCGTTTGGACAGGGAGCACAGATGGCTACACCTTC. It specifies CSVWTGSTDGYTF.

In DNA, the CDR3 is TGTGCCAGTAGAGGTTTAAGTGTGGGAGAGACCCAGTACTTC. It translates to CASRGLSVGETQYF. V usage is TRBV19 and J usage is TRBJ2-5; D gene unclear. The CDR3 covers 14 residues. Trimming took 6 bases from V and 4 from J, leaving 15 bases between them. Germline values: CDR1 LNHDA, CDR2 SQIVND (reference sequence).

The V call is TRBV4-1, the J call TRBJ2-7; TRBD2 agrees at 11 bases. The CDR3 runs to 17 residues. The germline V gene encodes CDR1 MGHRA and CDR2 YSYEKL. V was clipped by 0 bases and J by 0 bases; unmatched bases: 4. CDR3 DNA sequence: TGCGCCAGCAGCCAAGAACGGGGGACTAGCGGCTCCTACGAGCAGTACTTC. It is translated as CASSQERGTSGSYEQYF.

In this sample, this clonotype turned up many times. The chain couples TRBV2 to TRBJ2-2, with 10 bases matching TRBD1. CDR1 is SNHLY, CDR2 FYNNEI, per germline. V dropped 4 bases and J dropped 3; count of bases not matched to a gene: 2. This CDR3 has 15 amino acids. CDR3 loop: CASSGDRGYTGELFF. As DNA, the CDR3 is TGTGCCAGCAGTGGGGACAGGGGTTACACCGGGGAGCTGTTTTTT.

In DNA, the CDR3 is TGTGCCGGGACAGTGGGAGGCTACACCTTC. This codes for CAGTVGGYTF. The chain couples TRBV25-1 to TRBJ1-2, with 7 bases identical to TRBD1. Germline assignment: CDR1 MGHDK and CDR2 SYGVNS. V lost 11 bases to trimming and J lost 8 bases; unmatched junction nucleotides: 5. The CDR3 covers 10 residues.